A selection of T cell receptor beta chains follows, all from one sample in a study of blood T cell repertoires in COVID-19. The method was immunoSEQ multiplex PCR; TCRdb's version includes in-frame clones alone and lacks a portion of them. The sample lists 90,000 to 130,000 clones, roughly 91% occurring once. Sequenced material: peripheral blood. These receptors were taken from a woman aged 45-60 years with acute or convalescent COVID-19. CDR3s leave out the opening cysteine and the closing phenylalanine or tryptophan. A D gene is named only where the DNA matches it firmly.

CDR3: ASSRGGPQGNQETQY; V: TRBV4-2; J: TRBJ2-5; D: -
CDR3: ASSIGTSGLYEQY; V: TRBV5-1; J: TRBJ2-7; D: TRBD2
CDR3: ASSQDRGPYNEQF; V: TRBV14; J: TRBJ2-1; D: -
CDR3: SVGDFPLYGYT; V: TRBV29-1; J: TRBJ1-2; D: -
CDR3: SASLAGPKVQY; V: TRBV20-1; J: TRBJ2-7; D: TRBD2
CDR3: ASSLGLAGFFNEQF; V: TRBV28; J: TRBJ2-1; D: TRBD2
CDR3: ASSRQGAINEQF; V: TRBV14; J: TRBJ2-1; D: TRBD1
CDR3: ASSSSGPRANTGELF; V: TRBV19; J: TRBJ2-2; D: -
CDR3: ASSLRRNTGELF; V: TRBV7-2; J: TRBJ2-2; D: -
CDR3: ASSQDEAYNEQF; V: TRBV3-1/TRBV3-2; J: TRBJ2-1; D: -
CDR3: ASSYLSGVKNIQY; V: TRBV6-6; J: TRBJ2-4; D: -
CDR3: ASSQGAGTRVTGELF; V: TRBV3-1/TRBV3-2; J: TRBJ2-2; D: TRBD2
CDR3: AISEGGQSSGANVLT; V: TRBV10-3; J: TRBJ2-6; D: TRBD1
CDR3: ASRGETIAF; V: TRBV5-1; J: TRBJ1-1; D: -
CDR3: ASRKGETQY; V: TRBV27; J: TRBJ2-5; D: -
CDR3: ASSYDSATNEKLF; V: TRBV2; J: TRBJ1-4; D: -
CDR3: ASSPAAGGLSNQPQH; V: TRBV18; J: TRBJ1-5; D: -
CDR3: ATYQSGSGNTIY; V: TRBV3-1/TRBV3-2; J: TRBJ1-3; D: -
CDR3: ASRREDLSYEQY; V: TRBV19; J: TRBJ2-7; D: TRBD2
CDR3: ASSLIAGAGGELF; V: TRBV5-1; J: TRBJ2-2; D: TRBD2
CDR3: ASTQEGGSGADTQY; V: TRBV5-8; J: TRBJ2-3; D: TRBD2
CDR3: ASSKQAEVTSYEQY; V: TRBV27; J: TRBJ2-7; D: -
CDR3: SWLAYNEQF; V: TRBV29-1; J: TRBJ2-1; D: -
CDR3: ATSREWGQGAVEKLF; V: TRBV15; J: TRBJ1-4; D: TRBD1
CDR3: ATSPGSRETQY; V: TRBV6-5; J: TRBJ2-5; D: -
CDR3: ASSDYKTDTQY; V: TRBV19; J: TRBJ2-3; D: -
CDR3: ASSRTGALDQPQH; V: TRBV27; J: TRBJ1-5; D: TRBD1